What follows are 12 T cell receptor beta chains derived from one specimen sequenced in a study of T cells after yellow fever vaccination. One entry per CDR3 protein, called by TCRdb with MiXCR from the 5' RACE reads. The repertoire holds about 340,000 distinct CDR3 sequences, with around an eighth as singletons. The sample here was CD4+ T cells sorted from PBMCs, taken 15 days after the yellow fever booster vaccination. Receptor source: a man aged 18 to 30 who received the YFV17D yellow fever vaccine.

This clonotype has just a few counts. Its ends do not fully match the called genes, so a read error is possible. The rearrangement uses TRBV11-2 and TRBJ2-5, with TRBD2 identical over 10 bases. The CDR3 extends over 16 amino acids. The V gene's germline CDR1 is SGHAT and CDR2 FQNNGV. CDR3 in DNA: TGTCCCAGCAGCTCCATGCTTAGCGGGGGGTGGGAGACCCAGTACTTC. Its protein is CPSSSMLSGGWETQYF. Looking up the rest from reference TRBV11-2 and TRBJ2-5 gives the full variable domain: EAGVAQSPRYKIIEKRQSVAFWCNPISGHATLYWYQQILGQGPKLLIQFQNNGVVDDSQLPKDRFSAERLKGVDSTLKIQPAKLEDSAVYLCPSSSMLSGGWETQYFGPGTRLLVL.

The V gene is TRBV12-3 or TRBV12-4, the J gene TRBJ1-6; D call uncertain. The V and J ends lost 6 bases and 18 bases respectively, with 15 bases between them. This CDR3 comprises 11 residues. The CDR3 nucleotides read TGTGCCAGCAGAGGCCGTGGAACCCGCCACTTT. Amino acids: CASRGRGTRHF.

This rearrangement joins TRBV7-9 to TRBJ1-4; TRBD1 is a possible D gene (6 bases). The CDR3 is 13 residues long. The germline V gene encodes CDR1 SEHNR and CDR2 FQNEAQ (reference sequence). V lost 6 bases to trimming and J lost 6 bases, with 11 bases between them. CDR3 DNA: TGTGCCAGCAGGGCAGGGGAATATGAAAAACTGTTTTTT. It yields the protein CASRAGEYEKLFF.

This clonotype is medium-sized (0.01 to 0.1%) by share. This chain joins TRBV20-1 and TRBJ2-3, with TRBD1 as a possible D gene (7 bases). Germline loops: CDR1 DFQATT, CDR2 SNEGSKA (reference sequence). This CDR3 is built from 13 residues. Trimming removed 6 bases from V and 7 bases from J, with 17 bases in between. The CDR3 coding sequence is TGCAGTGCGTTCCAGGGGGGACCCAATACGCAGTATTTT. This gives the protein CSAFQGGPNTQYF.

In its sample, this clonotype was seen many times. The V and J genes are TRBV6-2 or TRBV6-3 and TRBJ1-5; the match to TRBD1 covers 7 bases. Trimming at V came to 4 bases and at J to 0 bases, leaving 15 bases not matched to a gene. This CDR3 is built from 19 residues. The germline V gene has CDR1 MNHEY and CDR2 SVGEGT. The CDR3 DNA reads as TGTGCCAGCAGTTTTCATCTACGGCAAAACAGGGGTAGCAATCAGCCCCAGCATTTT. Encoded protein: CASSFHLRQNRGSNQPQHF.

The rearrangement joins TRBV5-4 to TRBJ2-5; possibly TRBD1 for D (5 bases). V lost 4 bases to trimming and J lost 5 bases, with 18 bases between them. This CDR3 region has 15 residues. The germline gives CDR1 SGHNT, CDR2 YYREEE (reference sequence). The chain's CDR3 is CASSQGSGLRETQYF. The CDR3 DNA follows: TGTGCCAGCAGCCAGGGATCAGGGCTGAGGGAGACCCAGTACTTC. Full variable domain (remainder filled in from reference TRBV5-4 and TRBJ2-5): ETGVTQSPTHLIKTRGQQVTLRCSSQSGHNTVSWYQQALGQGPQFIFQYYREEENGRGNFPPRFSGLQFPNYSSELNVNALELDDSALYLCASSQGSGLRETQYFGPGTRLLVL.

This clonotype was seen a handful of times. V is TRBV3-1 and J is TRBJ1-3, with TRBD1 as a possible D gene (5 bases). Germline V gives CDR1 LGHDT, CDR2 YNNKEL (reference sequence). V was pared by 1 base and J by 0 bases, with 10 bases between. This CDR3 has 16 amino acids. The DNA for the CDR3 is TGTGCCAGCAGCCAAGGGGCCGGGGGCTCTGGAAACACCATATATTTT. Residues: CASSQGAGGSGNTIYF. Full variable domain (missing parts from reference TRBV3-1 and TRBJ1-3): DTAVSQTPKYLVTQMGNDKSIKCEQNLGHDTMYWYKQDSKKFLKIMFSYNNKELIINETVPNRFSPKSPDKAHLNLHINSLELGDSAVYFCASSQGAGGSGNTIYFGEGSWLTVV.

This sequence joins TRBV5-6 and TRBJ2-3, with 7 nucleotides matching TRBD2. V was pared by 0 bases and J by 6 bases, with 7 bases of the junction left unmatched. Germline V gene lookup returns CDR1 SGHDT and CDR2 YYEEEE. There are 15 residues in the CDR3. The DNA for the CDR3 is TGTGCCAGCAGCTTGGGACTAGCCGAGGGGGATACGCAGTATTTT. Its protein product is CASSLGLAEGDTQYF.

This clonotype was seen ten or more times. CDR3 protein: CASGHRSGSSYNEQFF. In nucleotides, the CDR3 is TGTGCCAGCGGCCATAGGTCTGGGAGCTCCTACAATGAGCAGTTCTTC. This chain connects TRBV6-5 to TRBJ2-1; TRBD2 might be the D (5 bases). Trimming stripped 8 bases from V and 0 bases from J, with 17 bases between. Germline-derived CDR1 and CDR2 are MNHEY and SVGAGI. The length of the CDR3 is 16 residues.

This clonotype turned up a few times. The CDR3 nucleotides read TGTGCCAGCAGTTTTTGGCAGGGGGCTATCTTAAACGAGCAGTACTTC. Translating it yields CASSFWQGAILNEQYF. V and J are TRBV27 and TRBJ2-7, with 8 bases lining up with TRBD1. The CDR3 contains 16 residues. J was trimmed by 5 bases and V by 3 bases; bases with no gene match: 12. Germline values: CDR1 MNHEY, CDR2 SMNVEV (reference sequence).

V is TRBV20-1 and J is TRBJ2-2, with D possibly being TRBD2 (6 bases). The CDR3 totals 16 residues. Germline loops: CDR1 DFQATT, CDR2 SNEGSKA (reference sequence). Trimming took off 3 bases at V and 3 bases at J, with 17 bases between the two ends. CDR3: CSASRAGREDTGELFF. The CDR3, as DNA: TGCAGTGCTAGTCGTGCGGGACGCGAGGACACCGGGGAGCTGTTTTTT.

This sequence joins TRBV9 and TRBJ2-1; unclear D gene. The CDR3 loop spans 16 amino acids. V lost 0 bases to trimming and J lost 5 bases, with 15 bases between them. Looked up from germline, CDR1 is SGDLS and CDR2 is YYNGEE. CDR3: CASSVDQARKNNEQFF. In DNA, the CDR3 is TGTGCCAGCAGCGTAGATCAGGCGAGGAAAAACAATGAGCAGTTCTTC.